Each of the 15 T cell receptor beta chains below was sequenced from the same sample in a study of patients and donors after allogeneic stem cell transplantation. MiXCR, applied by TCRdb to the RT-PCR reads, yields one record per CDR3 protein. The sample comprises roughly 960,000 distinct CDR3 sequences, roughly 18% of which are singletons, and roughly 6% rests with the top ten. The material sequenced was blood, either unsorted or a sorted T cell fraction (not recorded which). The receptors come from a human donor who was either an allogeneic HSCT recipient or a stem cell or donor lymphocyte infusion donor (not recorded which). It is not recorded whose cells these are; they may come from a transplant donor.

This clonotype was seen just once. This chain uses TRBV20-1 with TRBJ2-1, with D perhaps assigned TRBD1 or TRBD2 (5 bases each). Trimming pared 3 bases from V and 2 bases from J, leaving 17 bases between. The CDR3 is 16 amino acids. CDR1 and CDR2 (germline): DFQATT, SNEGSKA (reference sequence). The CDR3 region is CSARTGASGPYNEQFF. CDR3 in DNA: TGCAGTGCTAGGACCGGGGCAAGCGGTCCCTACAATGAGCAGTTCTTC.

This clonotype turned up a few times. V gene TRBV4-1 combines with J gene TRBJ2-2, with TRBD2 identical over 9 bases. CDR1 is MGHRA and CDR2 is YSYEKL in the germline V gene. The ends lost 2 bases at V and 6 bases at J; junction bases unmatched: 13. The CDR3 sequence is 18 residues long. CDR3 region: CASSQLGAGLARSGELFF. In DNA, the CDR3 is TGCGCCAGCAGCCAATTGGGCGCAGGACTAGCGAGGTCCGGGGAGCTGTTTTTT.

This chain joins TRBV20-1 and TRBJ1-6; 9 positions match TRBD1. The germline V gene has CDR1 DFQATT and CDR2 SNEGSKA (reference sequence). Germline trimming cut 1 base from V and 10 bases from J; bases unmatched to any gene: 11. This CDR3 contains 16 residues. CDR3 DNA: TGCAGTGCTAGAGCTACCGGTCGGACAGGGGACTCACCCCTCCACTTT. It translates to CSARATGRTGDSPLHF.

The table lists this clonotype with many counts. V gene TRBV7-9 combines with J gene TRBJ2-7, with 13 positions matching TRBD2. This CDR3 spans 15 amino acids. Germline CDR1 is SEHNR and CDR2 is FQNEAQ (reference sequence). V shed 5 bases, J shed 7 bases, and the junction held 8 bases outside the gene matches. The CDR3 sequence is CASSIGLAGVEEQYF. The CDR3 region has the DNA TGTGCCAGCAGCATAGGACTAGCGGGAGTAGAAGAGCAGTACTTC.

This clonotype was seen more than once but under ten times. The CDR3 region is CASSLVQGVINTEAFF. CDR3 nucleotides: TGTGCCAGCAGCTTAGTACAGGGGGTTATAAACACTGAAGCTTTCTTT. This chain connects TRBV7-2 to TRBJ1-1; TRBD1 aligns across 8 bases. The J segment lost 2 bases and the V segment lost 1 base, leaving 6 bases of the junction unmatched. The germline gives CDR1 SGHTA, CDR2 FQGNSA. CDR3 length equals 16 residues.

The chain employs TRBV4-2 and TRBJ2-3; D remains ambiguous. V lost 0 bases and J lost 3, with 7 bases in between. This CDR3 has 14 residues. Germline V lookup: CDR1 LGHNA, CDR2 YNFKEQ. For the CDR3, the DNA is TGTGCCAGCAGCCAAGAAATTACGACAGATACGCAGTATTTT. Residues: CASSQEITTDTQYF.

This clonotype was observed a handful of times. The rearrangement links TRBV12-3 or TRBV12-4 to TRBJ2-7, with TRBD1 as a possible D gene (6 bases). V was clipped by 5 bases and J by 3 bases, with 11 bases between them. This CDR3 has 13 residues. CDR3 coding DNA: TGTGCCAGCAGTCGGACAGTTTTCTACGAGCAGTACTTC. The encoded protein is CASSRTVFYEQYF.

CDR3 in amino acids: CATSMKSSYNEQFF. The DNA for the CDR3 is TGTGCCACCAGTATGAAGAGCTCCTACAATGAGCAGTTCTTC. The chain combines TRBV24-1 with TRBJ2-1, with unresolved D. The V gene lost 6 bases and the J gene lost 0 bases, with 8 bases spanning the gap. This CDR3 region has 14 residues. Germline CDR1 and CDR2: KGHDR and SFDVKD.

In its sample, this clonotype was seen many times. The genes are TRBV10-3 and TRBJ2-1, with D possibly TRBD1 on 6 matching bases. The length of the CDR3 is 17 residues. Trimming shortened V by 2 bases and J by 7 bases, and 21 bases separated the two germline ends. Germline assignment: CDR1 ENHRY and CDR2 SYGVKD. CDR3 nucleotide sequence: TGTGCCATCAGTGAGCCCTCTAGACGCAGGGGTTTAAATGAGCAGTTCTTC. This gives the protein CAISEPSRRRGLNEQFF.

This clonotype has a handful of counts. The J gene is TRBJ1-1, the V gene TRBV5-1; perhaps TRBD1 as D (6 bases). The CDR3 extends over 12 amino acids. Trimming took 4 bases from V and 4 from J, leaving 8 bases between them. Germline V lookup: CDR1 SGHRS, CDR2 YFSETQ. The CDR3 loop reads CASSGGPTEAFF. The CDR3 bases are TGCGCCAGCAGCGGGGGGCCCACTGAAGCTTTCTTT.

The genes are TRBV2 and TRBJ1-5; D not resolved. The CDR3 consists of 14 residues. The V end was cut by 2 bases, the J end by 0 bases, with 5 bases between. CDR1 is SNHLY, CDR2 FYNNEI, per germline. The CDR3, as DNA: TGTGCCAGCAGTGAAATGCATAGCAATCAGCCCCAGCATTTT. It yields the protein CASSEMHSNQPQHF. Filled out from reference TRBV2 and TRBJ1-5, the complete variable domain reads EPEVTQTPSHQVTQMGQEVILRCVPISNHLYFYWYRQILGQKVEFLVSFYNNEISEKSEIFDDQFSVERPDGSNFTLKIRSTKLEDSAMYFCASSEMHSNQPQHFGDGTRLSIL.

This clonotype has a count of ten or more. This sequence joins TRBV3-1 and TRBJ1-4; D may be TRBD1 (6 bases). This CDR3 spans 16 amino acids. Germline CDR1 is LGHDT and CDR2 is YNNKEL (reference sequence). Trimming removed 4 bases at V and 4 bases at J, with 16 bases between. The CDR3, as DNA: TGTGCCAGCAGCCTCTTGGGGGGCAGATTTAATGAAAAACTGTTTTTT. This translates into CASSLLGGRFNEKLFF.

This clonotype was found a few times. The chain uses TRBV20-1 and TRBJ2-7; D not resolved. V dropped 8 bases and J dropped 5 bases, with 16 bases sitting between them. Germline V gene data show CDR1 as DFQATT and CDR2 as SNEGSKA (reference sequence). CDR3 size: 12 residues. The CDR3 DNA reads TGCAGTCGTTCGGGCCTGGTGGACGAGCAGTACTTC. Its protein product is CSRSGLVDEQYF.

This clonotype occurred many times. V gene TRBV10-3 combines with J gene TRBJ2-1; D might be TRBD2 (5 bases). Germline values: CDR1 ENHRY, CDR2 SYGVKD. V shed 7 bases and J shed 9 bases, with 16 bases lying between them. CDR3 length equals 13 residues. CDR3 in DNA: TGTGCCATCACTGGAGAACTAGAGATTGAGCAGTTCTTC. Its translation is CAITGELEIEQFF.

This clonotype was counted ten times or more. This sequence joins TRBV12-3 or TRBV12-4 and TRBJ2-2; 10 positions agree with TRBD1. The CDR3 has 14 residues. After removal of 8 bases from V and 3 bases from J, the junction contained 3 bases not matched to a gene. The CDR3 protein is CASCDRGHTGELFF. CDR3 in DNA: TGTGCCAGCTGCGACAGGGGGCACACCGGGGAGCTGTTTTTT.